A single sample gave rise to the 32 T cell receptor beta chains below, sequenced in a study of blood T cell repertoires in COVID-19. Assay: immunoSEQ multiplex PCR; the TCRdb copy retains only in-frame clones and omits some. This sample carries 150,000 to 200,000 clones, about 85% of them seen once, and the ten largest clones take around 9.8%. Source material: peripheral blood. All receptors derive from a woman over 75 with acute or convalescent COVID-19.

The V and J genes are TRBV27 and TRBJ2-1, with 7 positions matching TRBD2. The ends lost 5 bases at V and 9 bases at J; junction bases unmatched: 10. Germline values: CDR1 MNHEY, CDR2 SMNVEV (reference sequence). The CDR3 consists of 14 residues. CDR3 bases: TGTGCCAGCAGTACCCCGACTAGCCACAGTGAGCAGTTCTTC. Protein: CASSTPTSHSEQFF.

This chain connects TRBV7-8 to TRBJ2-2; D ambiguous. Germline V gene data show CDR1 as SGHVS and CDR2 as FQNEAQ. V shed 4 bases and J shed 2 bases, with 5 bases lying between them. The CDR3 runs to 13 residues. CDR3 region: CASSSYNTGELFF. Here the CDR3 DNA reads TGTGCCAGCAGCTCCTATAACACCGGGGAGCTGTTTTTT. Using reference TRBV7-8 and TRBJ2-2 for the parts outside the CDR3, the full variable domain is GAGVSQSPRYKVAKRGQDVALRCDPISGHVSLFWYQQALGQGPEFLTYFQNEAQLDKSGLPSDRFFAERPEGSVSTLKIQRTQQEDSAVYLCASSSYNTGELFFGEGSRLTVL.

The chain recombines TRBV12-5 with TRBJ2-7; 9 nucleotides match TRBD1. This CDR3 has 16 residues. J gave up 4 bases and V 1 base, and 8 bases lay outside the gene matches. Germline V CDR1 and CDR2: LGHNT, FRNRAP. CDR3 region: CASGLAPGQGTYEQYF. In nucleotides, the CDR3 is TGTGCTAGTGGTTTGGCTCCTGGACAGGGGACGTACGAGCAGTACTTC.

In nucleotides, the CDR3 is TGTGCCAGCAGCCAAGGTCTGGCGGGGAGGTGGCGGAACATTCAGTACTTC. It specifies CASSQGLAGRWRNIQYF. The rearrangement links TRBV3-1 (or the pseudogene TRBV3-2) to TRBJ2-4; a weak D match, TRBD2 (6 bases). Trimming removed 1 base at V and 7 bases at J, with 20 bases between. This CDR3 contains 17 residues. Germline CDR1 is LGHDT and CDR2 is YNNKEL (reference sequence).

The rearrangement links TRBV5-1 to TRBJ1-1; 7 nucleotides line up with TRBD1. The CDR3 has 17 residues. Germline assignment: CDR1 SGHRS and CDR2 YFSETQ. V lost 2 bases to trimming and J lost 1 base; unmatched junction nucleotides: 11. CDR3 sequence (DNA): TGCGCCAGCAGCTTACTGACTACGGGACAGACGAACACTGAAGCTTTCTTT. Its protein is CASSLLTTGQTNTEAFF.

Comment on this clone: Other DNA sequences in this specimen translate into the identical CDR3. CDR3 amino acids: CAISDGQSNQPQHF. The DNA for the CDR3 is TGTGCCATCAGTGACGGACAGAGTAATCAGCCCCAGCATTTT. The V call is TRBV10-3, the J call TRBJ1-5, with a tentative D call TRBD1 (6 bases). CDR3 size: 14 residues. V was trimmed by 3 bases and J by 4 bases, leaving 10 bases between them. Germline CDR1 is ENHRY and CDR2 is SYGVKD.

The chain joins TRBV5-1 to TRBJ2-1; D perhaps matches TRBD2 (6 bases). The CDR3 runs to 12 residues. Per germline, CDR1 SGHRS and CDR2 YFSETQ. Trimming cost V 5 bases and J 9 bases, with 12 bases left between them. CDR3 nucleotides: TGCGCCAGCAGGATGGGGGGAGGTGAGCAGTTCTTC. This encodes CASRMGGGEQFF.

This chain links TRBV11-3 with TRBJ2-6; the D gene is possibly TRBD2 (5 bases). V gave up 5 bases and J gave up 4 bases, with 12 bases separating them. There are 15 residues in the CDR3. CDR1 is SGHNT and CDR2 is YENEEA in the germline V gene. The CDR3 loop reads CASSPRGTGANVLTF. CDR3 nucleotides: TGTGCCAGCAGCCCTCGGGGAACCGGGGCCAACGTCCTGACTTTC.

The chain has TRBV29-1 and TRBJ1-1; tentative D call: TRBD1 (5 bases). Germline-derived CDR1 and CDR2 are SQVTM and ANQGSEA. The germline V and J ends were trimmed by 6 bases and 3 bases, with 17 bases remaining between them. The CDR3 consists of 14 residues. The DNA for the CDR3 is TGCAGCGTCGCGGGGCGGTCGTGGGACACTGAAGCTTTCTTT. Amino acids: CSVAGRSWDTEAFF.

V gene TRBV27 combines with J gene TRBJ1-2; maybe TRBD1 (6 bases). This CDR3 spans 16 amino acids. CDR1 and CDR2 from the germline V gene are MNHEY and SMNVEV (reference sequence). V was shortened by 0 bases and J by 0 bases, with 11 bases between the two germline ends. The CDR3 spells CASSLSKQGANYGYTF. The CDR3 region has the DNA TGTGCCAGCAGTTTATCTAAACAGGGAGCTAACTATGGCTACACCTTC.

This chain joins TRBV3-1 (or the pseudogene TRBV3-2) and TRBJ1-5; perhaps TRBD1 as D (5 bases). This CDR3 has 14 amino acids. Between the trimmed V and J ends, which lost 3 bases and 4 bases, there was a span of 10 bases. Germline V gene data show CDR1 as LGHDT and CDR2 as YNNKEL (reference sequence). The CDR3 DNA sequence: TGTGCCAGCAGCCAGGGGCTCAGGAATCAGCCCCAGCATTTT. It codes for CASSQGLRNQPQHF.

V is TRBV19 and J is TRBJ1-5; D remains unclear. V gave up 3 bases and J gave up 0 bases, with 9 bases separating them. The length of the CDR3 is 15 residues. Germline V gene sequence: CDR1 LNHDA, CDR2 SQIVND (reference sequence). The CDR3 spells CASSISRYSNQPQHF. The CDR3, as DNA: TGTGCCAGTAGTATCTCCAGGTATAGCAATCAGCCCCAGCATTTT.

The CDR3 nucleotides are TGTGCCAGCAGTTACACCGAGTGGTATAGCAATCAGCCCCAGCATTTT. Protein: CASSYTEWYSNQPQHF. This chain joins TRBV6-6 and TRBJ1-5, with D unclear. Germline V CDR1 and CDR2: MNHNY, SVGAGI (reference sequence). The CDR3 extends over 16 amino acids. V lost 2 bases and J 0 bases, leaving 11 bases between the germline ends.

J is TRBJ2-3 and V is TRBV7-2; 10 bases match TRBD2. Germline-derived CDR1 and CDR2 are SGHTA and FQGNSA. This CDR3 contains 16 residues. With V trimmed by 3 bases and J by 3 bases, 6 bases remained unmatched. DNA of the CDR3: TGTGCCAGCAGCTTCCTGTCTAGCGGGGGTACAGATACGCAGTATTTT. Translation: CASSFLSSGGTDTQYF.

The rearrangement joins TRBV11-2 to TRBJ2-7; tentative D call: TRBD1 (5 bases). CDR3 length: 14 residues. V gave up 6 bases and J gave up 1 base, with 13 bases separating them. Germline values: CDR1 SGHAT, CDR2 FQNNGV. CDR3 residues: CASSLGRTSYEQYF. CDR3 bases: TGTGCCAGCAGTCTGGGGCGCACATCCTACGAGCAGTACTTC. The variable domain in full, with the rest retrieved from reference TRBV11-2 and TRBJ2-7, is EAGVAQSPRYKIIEKRQSVAFWCNPISGHATLYWYQQILGQGPKLLIQFQNNGVVDDSQLPKDRFSAERLKGVDSTLKIQPAKLEDSAVYLCASSLGRTSYEQYFGPGTRLTVT.

This clone was seen only once. The chain recombines TRBV5-1 with TRBJ1-1, with D perhaps TRBD1 (5 bases). The CDR3 has 13 amino acids. V dropped 7 bases and J dropped 3 bases, with 13 bases sitting between them. Germline V CDR1 and CDR2: SGHRS, YFSETQ. The CDR3 reads CASGRGGDTEAFF. As DNA, the CDR3 is TGCGCCAGCGGGAGGGGTGGGGACACTGAAGCTTTCTTT.

The chain uses TRBV6-5 and TRBJ2-5, with 12 bases lining up with TRBD2. The length of the CDR3 is 15 residues. V gave up 4 bases and J gave up 4 bases; unmatched junction bases: 4. CDR1 and CDR2 (germline): MNHEY, SVGAGI. The CDR3 spells CASSFLLAGGETQYF. CDR3 nucleotides: TGTGCCAGCAGTTTCTTACTAGCGGGGGGAGAGACCCAGTACTTC.

The J gene is TRBJ1-1, the V gene TRBV6-5; D is uncertain. Germline lookup yields CDR1 MNHEY and CDR2 SVGAGI. The CDR3 loop spans 14 amino acids. Trimming removed 2 bases at V and 4 bases at J, with 11 bases between. CDR3 loop: CASSYLGSRTEAFF. CDR3 coding DNA: TGTGCCAGCAGTTACCTGGGCAGCCGCACTGAAGCTTTCTTT.

The genes are TRBV3-1 (or the pseudogene TRBV3-2) and TRBJ2-5, with TRBD2 matching 10 bases. Trimming cost V 2 bases and J 5 bases; bases outside gene matches: 8. Germline V lookup: CDR1 LGHDT, CDR2 YNNKEL (reference sequence). The CDR3 covers 16 residues. The CDR3 region is CASSQTGTSDRETQYF. The CDR3 nucleotides are TGTGCCAGCAGCCAAACCGGGACTAGCGATCGGGAGACCCAGTACTTC.

V usage is TRBV5-6 and J usage is TRBJ2-7; D is unresolved. From germline, CDR1 is SGHDT and CDR2 YYEEEE. CDR3 length: 13 residues. Trimming left V 4 bases short and J 1 base short, with 9 bases between. The CDR3 DNA is TGTGCCAGCAGCCACCTATCGTCCTACGAGCAGTACTTC. Amino acid sequence: CASSHLSSYEQYF.

This rearrangement joins TRBV4-3 to TRBJ1-2; 11 nucleotides agree with TRBD1. Germline-derived CDR1 and CDR2 are LGHNA and YSLEER. This CDR3 spans 16 amino acids. V dropped 1 base and J dropped 4; count of bases not matched to a gene: 5. DNA for the CDR3: TGCGCCAGCAGCCAAGTAGCGGACAGGGGGCTCTATGGCTACACCTTC. The encoded protein is CASSQVADRGLYGYTF.

This clone was counted between two and nine times. The rearrangement links TRBV3-1 (or the pseudogene TRBV3-2) to TRBJ1-2, with 7 positions matching TRBD1. This CDR3 region has 17 residues. V shed 1 base, J shed 4 bases, and the junction held 12 bases outside the gene matches. The germline CDR1 and CDR2 sequences are LGHDT and YNNKEL (reference sequence). In DNA form, the CDR3 reads TGTGCCAGCAGCCAAGCGCCGGGACAGAACGGCGCCTATGGCTACACCTTC. It translates to CASSQAPGQNGAYGYTF.

The count of this clone is one. CDR3 region: CASSVQTGVDEQFF. The CDR3 bases are TGTGCCAGCAGCGTCCAGACAGGGGTCGATGAGCAGTTCTTC. The rearrangement links TRBV9 to TRBJ2-1; 8 bases are shared with TRBD1. Trimming removed 2 bases from V and 8 bases from J; junction bases left unmatched: 6. The CDR3 extends over 14 amino acids. Per the germline V gene, CDR1 is SGDLS and CDR2 is YYNGEE.

CDR3 residues: CASIKRRGSIYEQYF. CDR3 sequence (DNA): TGTGCCAGCATCAAACGGCGCGGGAGTATCTACGAGCAGTACTTC. This rearrangement joins TRBV6-5 to TRBJ2-7; TRBD2 matches 7 bases. This CDR3 has 15 residues. J gave up 3 bases and V 7 bases, and 12 bases lay outside the gene matches. Germline values: CDR1 MNHEY, CDR2 SVGAGI.

The chain links TRBV30 to TRBJ1-2; 8 positions match TRBD1. Losses at the gene ends were 4 bases for V and 4 bases for J; bases not matched to a gene: 5. The CDR3 consists of 13 residues. Germline loops: CDR1 GTSNPN, CDR2 SVGIG (reference sequence). CDR3 protein: CAWTPDRGYGYTF. In DNA, the CDR3 is TGTGCCTGGACTCCCGACAGGGGCTATGGCTACACCTTC.

The V gene is TRBV19, the J gene TRBJ2-7; D is perhaps TRBD1 (5 bases). Per the germline V gene, CDR1 is LNHDA and CDR2 is SQIVND (reference sequence). V gave up 3 bases and J gave up 6 bases, with 9 bases separating them. This CDR3 has 12 amino acids. The CDR3 reads CASSIQGSEQYF. CDR3 DNA sequence: TGTGCCAGTAGTATTCAGGGCAGCGAGCAGTACTTC.

The CDR3 is CASSIGRGWETQYF. The CDR3 region has the DNA TGTGCCAGTAGTATCGGGAGAGGATGGGAGACCCAGTACTTC. The chain links TRBV19 to TRBJ2-5; D possibly corresponds to TRBD2 (6 bases). V was clipped by 3 bases and J by 5 bases, with 13 bases between them. The CDR3 has 14 amino acids. CDR1 is LNHDA, CDR2 SQIVND, per germline (reference sequence).

The chain uses TRBV4-1 and TRBJ1-4; tentative D call: TRBD1 (6 bases). The CDR3 length is 15 residues. The germline V gene encodes CDR1 MGHRA and CDR2 YSYEKL. V was trimmed by 2 bases and J by 5 bases, leaving 12 bases between them. The CDR3 loop reads CASSQQTGRNEKLFF. CDR3 in DNA: TGCGCCAGCAGCCAACAGACAGGAAGGAATGAAAAACTGTTTTTT.

Regarding this clone: Its ends do not fully match the called genes, so a read error is possible. This chain joins TRBV11-2 and TRBJ2-7; 9 bases are shared with TRBD2. This CDR3 is 14 amino acids long. CDR1 SGHAT and CDR2 FQNNGV come from the germline V gene. The CDR3: CASSLGGTSLPTDF. CDR3 nucleotide sequence: TGTGCCAGCAGCTTAGGCGGGACTAGCCTTCCGACGGACTTC.

The chain is built from TRBV12-3 or TRBV12-4 and TRBJ2-3; D might be TRBD2 (6 bases). The CDR3 runs 12 residues. The V gene lost 6 bases and the J gene lost 10 bases, with 14 bases spanning the gap. CDR3 amino acids: CASRRPGGAQYF. CDR3 in DNA: TGTGCCAGCAGGCGTCCGGGCGGGGCGCAGTATTTT.

This clone was detected a few times. The chain carries TRBV29-1 and TRBJ1-3; the D is unclear. The CDR3 extends over 14 amino acids. V was pared by 5 bases and J by 4 bases, with 15 bases between. Looked up from germline, CDR1 is SQVTM and CDR2 is ANQGSEA. CDR3 loop: CSVTAGKTGNTIYF. CDR3 nucleotide sequence: TGCAGCGTTACCGCCGGGAAAACAGGAAACACCATATATTTT. Full variable domain (outside the CDR3, taken from reference TRBV29-1 and TRBJ1-3): SAVISQKPSRDICQRGTSLTIQCQVDSQVTMMFWYRQQPGQSLTLIATANQGSEATYESGFVIDKFPISRPNLTFSTLTVSNMSPEDSSIYLCSVTAGKTGNTIYFGEGSWLTVV.

V gene TRBV10-3 combines with J gene TRBJ2-5; TRBD2 matches at 11 bases. In germline, CDR1 is ENHRY, CDR2 SYGVKD. This CDR3 comprises 14 residues. With 10 bases clipped from V and 5 bases from J, the junction kept 9 bases outside the gene matches. This CDR3 reads CASYSGLAGETQYF. CDR3 in DNA: TGTGCCAGCTATTCCGGACTAGCGGGTGAGACCCAGTACTTC.